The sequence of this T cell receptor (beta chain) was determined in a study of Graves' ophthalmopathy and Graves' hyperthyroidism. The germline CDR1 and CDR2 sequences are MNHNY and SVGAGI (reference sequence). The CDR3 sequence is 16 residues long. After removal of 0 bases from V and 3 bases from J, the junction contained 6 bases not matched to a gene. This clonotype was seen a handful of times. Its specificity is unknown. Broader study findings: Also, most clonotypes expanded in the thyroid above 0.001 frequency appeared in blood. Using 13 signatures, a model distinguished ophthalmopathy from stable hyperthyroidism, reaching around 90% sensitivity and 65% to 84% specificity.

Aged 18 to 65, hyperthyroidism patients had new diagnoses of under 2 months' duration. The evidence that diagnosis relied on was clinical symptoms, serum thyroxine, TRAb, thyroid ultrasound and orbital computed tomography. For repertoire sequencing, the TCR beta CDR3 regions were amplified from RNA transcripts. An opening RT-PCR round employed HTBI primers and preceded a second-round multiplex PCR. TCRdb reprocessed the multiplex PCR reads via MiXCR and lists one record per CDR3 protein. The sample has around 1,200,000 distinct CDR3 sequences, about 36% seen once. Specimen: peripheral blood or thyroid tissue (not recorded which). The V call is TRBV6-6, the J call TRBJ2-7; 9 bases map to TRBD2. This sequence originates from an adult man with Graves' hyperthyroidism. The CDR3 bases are TGTGCCAGCAGTTACTCCGGACTAGCGCTAAACTACGAGCAGTACTTC. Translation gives CASSYSGLALNYEQYF.